Below are 14 T cell receptor beta chains sequenced from a single sample in a study of blood T cell repertoires in COVID-19. The protocol was immunoSEQ multiplex PCR, while the TCRdb copy is restricted to in-frame clones and leaves out a portion. The sample includes a few hundred thousand clones, roughly 86% of them seen just once. Sequencing was performed on peripheral blood. These TCRs come from a human donor in a cohort sampled during active COVID-19.

The chain links TRBV28 to TRBJ2-7; maybe TRBD2 (5 bases). Per the germline V gene, CDR1 is MDHEN and CDR2 is SYDVKM. The CDR3 totals 16 residues. Trimming took 4 bases from V and 4 from J, leaving 20 bases between them. CDR3 bases: TGTGCCAGCAGTTCGGCACGGTCCTTTCCGGGGTACGAGCAGTACTTC. Translated, it gives CASSSARSFPGYEQYF.

CDR3 coding DNA: TGTGCCTGGAGTGTCCAGGGCTATAACACTGAAGCTTTCTTT. Amino acid sequence: CAWSVQGYNTEAFF. The V gene is TRBV30, the J gene TRBJ1-1, with D tentatively TRBD1 (5 bases). The CDR3 sequence is 14 residues long. CDR1 is GTSNPN, CDR2 SVGIG, per germline (reference sequence). V lost 0 bases and J 2 bases, leaving 10 bases between the germline ends.

This chain uses TRBV9 with TRBJ1-3; D gene unclear. In germline, CDR1 is SGDLS, CDR2 YYNGEE. The CDR3 runs 15 residues. V dropped 3 bases and J dropped 8 bases, with 18 bases sitting between them. This CDR3 is CASSAEGPGGDTIYF. CDR3 DNA: TGTGCCAGCAGCGCGGAGGGCCCCGGAGGAGACACCATATATTTT.

The chain joins TRBV5-5 to TRBJ2-5; TRBD2 matches 9 bases. The CDR3 is 17 residues long. Germline CDR1 is SGHKS and CDR2 is YYEKEE (reference sequence). Trimming took 0 bases from V and 5 from J; bases not matched to a gene: 11. CDR3 protein: CASSLAGLAGLWETQYF. CDR3 sequence (DNA): TGTGCCAGCAGCTTGGCCGGGCTAGCGGGGTTATGGGAGACCCAGTACTTC.

The chain links TRBV5-1 to TRBJ1-1; D might be TRBD1 (5 bases). V lost 0 bases and J 1 base, leaving 10 bases between the germline ends. The germline CDR1 and CDR2 sequences are SGHRS and YFSETQ. The CDR3 spans 15 residues. CDR3 residues: CASSLALTGNTEAFF. CDR3 DNA sequence: TGCGCCAGCAGCTTGGCCCTAACAGGGAACACTGAAGCTTTCTTT. The whole variable domain, filled in from reference TRBV5-1 and TRBJ1-1, reads KAGVTQTPRYLIKTRGQQVTLSCSPISGHRSVSWYQQTPGQGLQFLFEYFSETQRNKGNFPGRFSGRQFSNSRSEMNVSTLELGDSALYLCASSLALTGNTEAFFGQGTRLTVV.

The chain links TRBV6-5 to TRBJ2-1, with TRBD2 matching 9 bases. The V segment lost 6 bases and the J segment 7 bases; nucleotides outside the gene matches: 10. This CDR3 comprises 15 residues. Germline V gene sequence: CDR1 MNHEY, CDR2 SVGAGI. The CDR3 sequence is CASRKGAGGVNEQFF. The DNA of the CDR3 is TGTGCCAGCAGAAAAGGGGCGGGAGGGGTAAATGAGCAGTTCTTC.

V usage is TRBV7-2 and J usage is TRBJ2-7; 11 bases line up with TRBD1. The CDR3 extends over 15 amino acids. With 5 bases clipped from V and 3 bases from J, the junction kept 6 bases outside the gene matches. CDR1 and CDR2 (germline): SGHTA, FQGNSA. Here the CDR3 reads CASSTGGTGGYEQYF. DNA of the CDR3: TGTGCCAGCAGCACAGGCGGGACAGGGGGCTACGAGCAGTACTTC. The entire variable domain, with the rest obtained from reference TRBV7-2 and TRBJ2-7, is as follows: GAGVSQSPSNKVTEKGKDVELRCDPISGHTALYWYRQSLGQGLEFLIYFQGNSAPDKSGLPSDRFSAERTGGSVSTLTIQRTQQEDSAVYLCASSTGGTGGYEQYFGPGTRLTVT.

V usage is TRBV15 and J usage is TRBJ2-3; 7 positions match TRBD2. The germline V gene has CDR1 LNHNV and CDR2 YYDKDF (reference sequence). Trimming removed 5 bases from V and 2 bases from J; junction bases left unmatched: 19. This CDR3 has 19 residues. The CDR3, as DNA: TGTGCCACCAGCTCATTCCCAAACCTAGCGGAGGGTATCACAGATACGCAGTATTTT. Translated, it gives CATSSFPNLAEGITDTQYF.

This chain joins TRBV3-1 (or the pseudogene TRBV3-2) and TRBJ2-1, with D possibly matching TRBD2 (5 bases). This CDR3 is built from 16 residues. Germline CDR1 is LGHDT and CDR2 is YNNKEL (reference sequence). The V gene lost 2 bases and the J gene lost 1 base, with 12 bases spanning the gap. The CDR3 sequence is CASSQHTAGSYNEQFF. Written as DNA, the CDR3 is TGTGCCAGCAGCCAACACACCGCGGGTTCCTACAATGAGCAGTTCTTC.

This clone was seen just once. The rearrangement links TRBV11-3 to TRBJ2-3; no clear D gene. The germline gives CDR1 SGHNT, CDR2 YENEEA. This CDR3 contains 15 residues. V lost 1 base to trimming and J lost 5 bases, with 13 bases between them. CDR3 residues: CASSLGGSARDTQYF. DNA of the CDR3: TGTGCCAGCAGCTTAGGAGGATCAGCCAGAGATACGCAGTATTTT.

The V call is TRBV7-2, the J call TRBJ2-1; 10 bases map to TRBD2. The V segment lost 5 bases and the J segment 9 bases; nucleotides outside the gene matches: 10. The CDR3 sequence is 15 residues long. Germline V gene lookup returns CDR1 SGHTA and CDR2 FQGNSA. CDR3 DNA sequence: TGTGCCAGCAGCCAGCGGGGGGGCCGGCATTCTGAGCAGTTCTTC. The encoded protein is CASSQRGGRHSEQFF.

The chain employs TRBV7-3 and TRBJ2-5, with 7 bases lining up with TRBD2. This CDR3 spans 14 amino acids. Germline V gives CDR1 SGHTA, CDR2 FQGTGA. The V gene end was trimmed by 4 bases and the J gene end by 5 bases; junction bases not matched to a gene: 7. CDR3 sequence reads: CASSYGGGRETQYF. Written as DNA, the CDR3 is TGTGCCAGCAGCTACGGGGGAGGGCGGGAGACCCAGTACTTC.

The chain employs TRBV6-2 or TRBV6-3 and TRBJ2-1, with D possibly matching TRBD2 (6 bases). CDR1 is MNHEY and CDR2 is SVGEGT in the germline V gene. The ends were cut back, 2 bases at V and 4 bases at J, with 6 bases in the middle. The CDR3 sequence is 13 residues long. This CDR3 is CASSYGGYNEQFF. Here the CDR3 DNA reads TGTGCCAGCAGTTACGGGGGGTACAATGAGCAGTTCTTC.

Here the CDR3 reads CASSDRDRGFYGYTF. CDR3 DNA: TGTGCCAGCAGTGACCGGGACAGGGGTTTTTATGGCTACACCTTC. V usage is TRBV6-2 or TRBV6-3 and J usage is TRBJ1-2, with 10 bases lining up with TRBD1. CDR3 size: 15 residues. The germline V gene has CDR1 MNHEY and CDR2 SVGEGT. J was trimmed by 5 bases and V by 5 bases; bases with no gene match: 8.